This TCR beta chain was sequenced for a study of Ad26.COV2.S vaccination and SARS-CoV-2 variants. Assay used: immunoSEQ multiplex PCR; TCRdb lists only in-frame clones, some missing. The table records roughly 400,000 clones, about nine tenths of them present only once. Documented treatment: some 20 received Ad26.COV2.S at low or high dose, single or two shots; roughly 5 received placebo; per-sample allocation not given. Samples analyzed were those drawn on day 63 after the first vaccine or placebo injection. This Boston cohort included adults aged 18-55 years. A remark on this clone: Its antigen is not identified.

Study-level points and caveats: Substantial breadth in spike-specific CD8+ and CD4+ T cell responses was reportedly seen after vaccination. Vaccinees showed greater spike-specific TCR breadth than placebo recipients.

This TCR derives from a person aged 18-65 years who received the Ad26.COV2.S COVID-19 vaccine or a placebo. Here the sequenced sample was peripheral blood, taken in a trial of Ad26.COV2.S vaccine versus placebo.

In DNA, the CDR3 is TGTGCCAGCAGTCAAGCAGGGGCTGAAAAACTGTTTTTT. It specifies CASSQAGAEKLFF. The gene calls are TRBV5-6 and TRBJ1-4; TRBD1 might be the D (6 bases). In germline, CDR1 is SGHDT, CDR2 YYEEEE. The CDR3 is 13 amino acids. V lost 5 bases and J lost 7, with 12 bases in between.